These 20 T cell receptor beta chains originate from one sample sequenced in a study of shared T cell receptors in the human thymus. The repertoire was sequenced with immunoSEQ multiplex PCR; TCRdb's copy has only in-frame clones and lacks some. The repertoire includes some 660,000 clones, more than 75% of them detected once, and 0.0094% sits in the top ten. These data were also reused for a study on human thymus T cells.

Sequencing was performed on thymocytes. These receptors all come from a boy in the first two years of life with a congenital heart defect.

The chain joins TRBV7-9 to TRBJ2-5; D is perhaps TRBD2 (5 bases). V lost 4 bases and J 5 bases, leaving 11 bases between the germline ends. Germline values: CDR1 SEHNR, CDR2 FQNEAQ (reference sequence). This CDR3 has 13 residues. The DNA for the CDR3 is TGTGCCAGCAGCTGTATCGGGAATGAGACCCAGTACTTC. Translating gives CASSCIGNETQYF.

CDR3 sequence reads: CASSLSLDRPPTEAFF. In nucleotides, the CDR3 is TGTGCCAGCAGTTTATCCTTGGACAGGCCCCCCACTGAAGCTTTCTTT. This chain links TRBV27 with TRBJ1-1, with 7 bases fitting TRBD1. V lost 0 bases to trimming and J lost 4 bases; unmatched junction nucleotides: 8. The CDR3 is 16 residues long. Germline V gene sequence: CDR1 MNHEY, CDR2 SMNVEV (reference sequence).

This clone was seen only a few times. CDR3 sequence (DNA): TGTGCCAGTAGCCCGGTCTCCGGGACTAGCTACAATGAGCAGTTCTTC. This translates into CASSPVSGTSYNEQFF. The chain employs TRBV19 and TRBJ2-1; 8 bases match TRBD2. The germline gives CDR1 LNHDA, CDR2 SQIVND (reference sequence). The CDR3 consists of 16 residues. The junction had 10 bases not matched to a gene; V was cut back by 6 bases and J by 3 bases.

V and J are TRBV5-5 and TRBJ1-2; maybe TRBD1 (5 bases). The CDR3 length is 15 residues. Germline-derived CDR1 and CDR2 are SGHKS and YYEKEE (reference sequence). Trimming shortened V by 6 bases and J by 0 bases, and 15 bases separated the two germline ends. Here the CDR3 reads CASKPAGGANYGYTF. The CDR3 nucleotides read TGTGCCAGCAAACCCGCGGGGGGGGCTAACTATGGCTACACCTTC.

V usage is TRBV9 and J usage is TRBJ1-2; TRBD1 might be the D (5 bases). Germline V gene sequence: CDR1 SGDLS, CDR2 YYNGEE. V was clipped by 4 bases and J by 4 bases, with 11 bases between them. The CDR3 consists of 13 residues. The CDR3: CASSRNDSYGYTF. CDR3 DNA: TGTGCCAGCAGCAGAAATGACAGCTATGGCTACACCTTC.

Details on this clone: Within the sample, other DNA sequences also encode this same CDR3. The V gene is TRBV4-1, the J gene TRBJ1-6; D might be TRBD1 (6 bases). V gave up 2 bases and J gave up 0 bases, with 20 bases separating them. Germline lookup yields CDR1 MGHRA and CDR2 YSYEKL. This CDR3 region has 20 residues. CDR3 DNA sequence: TGCGCCAGCAGCCAAATCAAGGAAGTGACAGGAGTCTCCTATAATTCACCCCTCCACTTT. This codes for CASSQIKEVTGVSYNSPLHF.

The chain combines TRBV7-9 with TRBJ1-4, with 8 bases matching TRBD1. The trim removed 4 bases at V and 11 bases at J, leaving 6 bases unmatched. The CDR3 is made up of 13 amino acids. The germline gives CDR1 SEHNR, CDR2 FQNEAQ (reference sequence). CDR3 protein: CASSSSTGVKLFF. In DNA, the CDR3 is TGTGCCAGCAGCTCATCGACAGGGGTTAAACTGTTTTTT.

The genes are TRBV9 and TRBJ2-5; D remains ambiguous. The germline V and J ends were trimmed by 1 base and 1 base, with 8 bases remaining between them. The length of the CDR3 is 14 residues. The germline V gene encodes CDR1 SGDLS and CDR2 YYNGEE. Here the CDR3 reads CASSVRSPQETQYF. The CDR3 region has the DNA TGTGCCAGCAGCGTACGGTCCCCCCAAGAGACCCAGTACTTC.

The chain recombines TRBV27 with TRBJ2-5; D not certain. Per germline, CDR1 MNHEY and CDR2 SMNVEV (reference sequence). Trimming removed 7 bases from V and 5 bases from J, with 20 bases in between. The CDR3 has 15 amino acids. This CDR3 reads CASTPTYKRLETQYF. CDR3 bases: TGTGCCAGCACCCCAACTTATAAGAGGCTTGAGACCCAGTACTTC.

This clone was found once. The J gene is TRBJ2-2, the V gene TRBV7-9; 9 positions match TRBD2. V gave up 4 bases and J gave up 5 bases; unmatched junction bases: 8. Germline CDR1 and CDR2: SEHNR and FQNEAQ (reference sequence). The length of the CDR3 is 16 residues. For the CDR3, the DNA is TGTGCCAGCAGCTCCGCCTCTAGCGGGGATACCGGGGAGCTGTTTTTT. Encoded protein: CASSSASSGDTGELFF. Drawing the rest from reference TRBV7-9 and TRBJ2-2, the complete variable domain is DTGVSQNPRHKITKRGQNVTFRCDPISEHNRLYWYRQTLGQGPEFLTYFQNEAQLEKSRLLSDRFSAERPKGSFSTLEIQRTEQGDSAMYLCASSSASSGDTGELFFGEGSRLTVL.

This clone was seen a handful of times. This chain joins TRBV18 and TRBJ2-1; the D is unclear. This CDR3 has 13 amino acids. Trimming stripped 4 bases from V and 10 bases from J, with 14 bases between. Germline values: CDR1 KGHSH, CDR2 LQKENI. The CDR3 loop is CASSLSDRLEQFF. The CDR3 nucleotides read TGTGCCAGCTCACTATCAGATAGACTGGAGCAGTTCTTC. The whole variable domain, filled in from reference TRBV18 and TRBJ2-1, reads NAGVMQNPRHLVRRRGQEARLRCSPMKGHSHVYWYRQLPEEGLKFMVYLQKENIIDESGMPKERFSAEFPKEGPSILRIQQVVRGDSAAYFCASSLSDRLEQFFGPGTRLTVL.

The rearrangement uses TRBV6-5 and TRBJ2-1; 7 nucleotides match TRBD1. V trimming: 2 bases; J trimming: 5 bases; junction bases outside the gene matches: 3. This CDR3 has 14 residues. The germline V gene has CDR1 MNHEY and CDR2 SVGAGI. The CDR3 spells CASSYPGQHNEQFF. The CDR3 bases are TGTGCCAGCAGTTACCCGGGACAGCACAATGAGCAGTTCTTC.

This clone was recorded once. The rearrangement uses TRBV2 and TRBJ1-5; D perhaps matches TRBD1 (5 bases). Trimming took 6 bases from V and 1 from J, leaving 19 bases between them. CDR1 and CDR2 (germline): SNHLY, FYNNEI. The length of the CDR3 is 17 residues. CDR3 sequence (DNA): TGTGCCAGCAGGATAAATCCCAGGGTTGAAAGCAATCAGCCCCAGCATTTT. This codes for CASRINPRVESNQPQHF. Combining the CDR3 with reference TRBV2 and TRBJ1-5 gives the whole variable domain EPEVTQTPSHQVTQMGQEVILRCVPISNHLYFYWYRQILGQKVEFLVSFYNNEISEKSEIFDDQFSVERPDGSNFTLKIRSTKLEDSAMYFCASRINPRVESNQPQHFGDGTRLSIL.

The chain is built from TRBV5-1 and TRBJ2-5, with 9 bases matching TRBD1. The CDR3 is 16 amino acids. The germline V gene has CDR1 SGHRS and CDR2 YFSETQ. Trimming at V came to 4 bases and at J to 5 bases, leaving 12 bases not matched to a gene. The CDR3 is CASSEGTGYFIETQYF. In DNA, the CDR3 is TGCGCCAGCAGCGAGGGGACAGGGTATTTTATCGAGACCCAGTACTTC.

The chain joins TRBV28 to TRBJ2-1; TRBD2 agrees at 10 bases. Per the germline V gene, CDR1 is MDHEN and CDR2 is SYDVKM. The CDR3 totals 21 residues. With V trimmed by 1 base and J by 0 bases, 15 bases remained unmatched. In nucleotides, the CDR3 is TGTGCCAGCAGTTTATTGTTGTGTGCTAGCGGGAGTATGGACTCCTACAATGAGCAGTTCTTC. Protein: CASSLLLCASGSMDSYNEQFF. Variable domain in full (rest from reference TRBV28 and TRBJ2-1): DVKVTQSSRYLVKRTGEKVFLECVQDMDHENMFWYRQDPGLGLRLIYFSYDVKMKEKGDIPEGYSVSREKKERFSLILESASTNQTSMYLCASSLLLCASGSMDSYNEQFFGPGTRLTVL.

This clone was found a few times. The rearrangement joins TRBV29-1 to TRBJ1-3; D is unclear. CDR3 length: 14 amino acids. V lost 4 bases and J lost 0, with 10 bases in between. Per germline, CDR1 SQVTM and CDR2 ANQGSEA. CDR3 sequence reads: CSVGGRSSGNTIYF. For the CDR3, the DNA is TGCAGCGTTGGAGGCAGAAGCTCTGGAAACACCATATATTTT.

This chain connects TRBV28 to TRBJ2-7, with D maybe TRBD2 (6 bases). The V end was cut by 4 bases, the J end by 1 base, with 14 bases between. The germline V gene encodes CDR1 MDHEN and CDR2 SYDVKM. The CDR3 totals 15 residues. CDR3 sequence (DNA): TGTGCCAGCAGTTCCATAGGAGCGGGTTCCTACGAGCAGTACTTC. Translated, it gives CASSSIGAGSYEQYF.

With regard to this clone: Distinct nucleotide sequences in the sample also encode this CDR3. The chain uses TRBV7-3 and TRBJ2-2; 7 positions agree with TRBD1. V gave up 5 bases and J gave up 5 bases; unmatched junction bases: 8. The CDR3 is 15 residues long. Germline V CDR1 and CDR2: SGHTA, FQGTGA. CDR3 coding DNA: TGTGCCAGCAGCCCAACAGGGGAAGGGACCGGGGAGCTGTTTTTT. Its protein is CASSPTGEGTGELFF. Based on the CDR3 plus reference TRBV7-3 and TRBJ2-2, the full variable domain is GAGVSQTPSNKVTEKGKYVELRCDPISGHTALYWYRQSLGQGPEFLIYFQGTGAADDSGLPNDRFFAVRPEGSVSTLKIQRTERGDSAVYLCASSPTGEGTGELFFGEGSRLTVL.

This sequence joins TRBV4-2 and TRBJ1-6; D call uncertain. This CDR3 comprises 12 residues. Germline assignment: CDR1 LGHNA and CDR2 YNFKEQ. The germline V and J ends were trimmed by 3 bases and 7 bases, with 4 bases remaining between them. The CDR3: CASSHVNSPLHF. DNA for the CDR3: TGTGCCAGCAGCCATGTAAATTCACCCCTCCACTTT.

The V call is TRBV10-3, the J call TRBJ2-3; a weak D match, TRBD1 (6 bases). The CDR3 totals 16 residues. Trimming took off 6 bases at V and 2 bases at J, with 18 bases between the two ends. The V gene's germline CDR1 is ENHRY and CDR2 SYGVKD. The CDR3 sequence: CAISHSMQGLTDTQYF. The CDR3 bases are TGTGCCATCAGCCACTCTATGCAGGGGCTCACAGATACGCAGTATTTT.